These 32 T cell receptor beta chains were sequenced from one sample in a study of memory CD4+ T cells and cytomegalovirus serostatus. Single viable CD3+CD4+CD8-CD45RO+ cells were sorted as the memory CD4+ T cells. Assay used: immunoSEQ multiplex PCR; TCRdb lists only in-frame clones, some missing. The sample comprises about 67,000 clones, around 76% of which are singletons, and approximately 4.8% rests with the top ten. The specimen sequenced was memory CD4+ T cells from blood. These receptors all stem from an adult in good health and CMV-seropositive.

The CDR3 here is CASSKLARSYEQYF. The CDR3 DNA is TGTGCCAGCAGCAAACTAGCCCGGTCCTACGAGCAGTACTTC. The V gene is TRBV11-2, the J gene TRBJ2-7; a possible D gene is TRBD2 (6 bases). Per germline, CDR1 SGHAT and CDR2 FQNNGV. Trimming stripped 5 bases from V and 1 base from J, with 12 bases between. CDR3 length equals 14 residues.

This clone was counted a few times. The rearrangement uses TRBV19 and TRBJ1-5; D gene ambiguous. Germline V gene sequence: CDR1 LNHDA, CDR2 SQIVND (reference sequence). CDR3 length equals 16 residues. The ends were cut back, 0 bases at V and 6 bases at J, with 15 bases in the middle. CDR3 protein: CASSIEGEGISQPQHF. The CDR3, as DNA: TGTGCCAGTAGTATAGAAGGAGAGGGAATCTCTCAGCCCCAGCATTTT. The entire variable domain, with the rest obtained from reference TRBV19 and TRBJ1-5, is as follows: DGGITQSPKYLFRKEGQNVTLSCEQNLNHDAMYWYRQDPGQGLRLIYYSQIVNDFQKGDIAEGYSVSREKKESFPLTVTSAQKNPTAFYLCASSIEGEGISQPQHFGDGTRLSIL.

The chain is built from TRBV6-9 and TRBJ1-5; weak D call: TRBD1 (5 bases). This CDR3 comprises 15 residues. Trimming cost V 0 bases and J 5 bases, with 11 bases left between them. The germline gives CDR1 MNHGY, CDR2 SVAAGI. The CDR3 reads CASSYSRRVDQPQHF. In DNA, the CDR3 is TGTGCCAGCAGTTATTCGCGCAGGGTTGATCAGCCCCAGCATTTT.

Only one count was recorded for this clone. J is TRBJ2-3 and V is TRBV4-1; D is perhaps TRBD1 (6 bases). Germline CDR1 and CDR2: MGHRA and YSYEKL. The length of the CDR3 is 15 residues. Trimming removed 3 bases at V and 2 bases at J, with 12 bases between. CDR3 protein: CASSHLGAPTDTQYF. The CDR3 DNA reads TGCGCCAGCAGCCACCTGGGGGCCCCCACAGATACGCAGTATTTT.

The chain employs TRBV7-2 and TRBJ1-1; a weak D match, TRBD1 (5 bases). The germline V and J ends were trimmed by 0 bases and 2 bases, with 13 bases remaining between them. The CDR3 totals 16 residues. Germline-derived CDR1 and CDR2 are SGHTA and FQGNSA. CDR3 region: CASSLAQGSYNTEAFF. CDR3 sequence (DNA): TGTGCCAGCAGCTTAGCTCAGGGTTCATATAACACTGAAGCTTTCTTT.

This chain joins TRBV6-1 and TRBJ1-1; the D gene is possibly TRBD1 (5 bases). The length of the CDR3 is 11 residues. Per germline, CDR1 MNHNS and CDR2 SASEGT. Trimming cost V 4 bases and J 11 bases, with 11 bases left between them. CDR3 coding DNA: TGTGCCAGCAGTGGGACATTACAGGCTTTCTTT. Protein product: CASSGTLQAFF.

V gene TRBV25-1 combines with J gene TRBJ2-5; D remains ambiguous. This CDR3 has 15 residues. The germline gives CDR1 MGHDK, CDR2 SYGVNS. V was trimmed by 2 bases and J by 0 bases, leaving 10 bases between them. CDR3 region: CASSEPPPNQETQYF. The CDR3 nucleotides read TGTGCCAGCAGTGAACCCCCACCTAACCAAGAGACCCAGTACTTC.

V usage is TRBV7-9 and J usage is TRBJ2-5, with 11 bases that match TRBD2. The CDR3 runs to 17 residues. J lost 2 bases, V lost 7 bases, and 12 bases had no gene match. Germline CDR1 is SEHNR and CDR2 is FQNEAQ (reference sequence). The CDR3 region is CASTLGSLAGAQETQYF. CDR3 sequence (DNA): TGTGCCAGCACGTTGGGGTCACTAGCGGGGGCTCAAGAGACCCAGTACTTC.

The chain has TRBV4-3 and TRBJ1-2; TRBD1 agrees at 8 bases. The J segment lost 6 bases and the V segment lost 3 bases, leaving 9 bases of the junction unmatched. The CDR3 covers 15 residues. The germline V gene has CDR1 LGHNA and CDR2 YSLEER. The CDR3 loop is CASSHRTGIADGYTF. CDR3 in DNA: TGCGCCAGCAGCCATAGGACAGGGATAGCGGATGGCTACACCTTC.

The chain carries TRBV28 and TRBJ2-2, with 11 positions matching TRBD2. The CDR3 extends over 17 amino acids. Germline values: CDR1 MDHEN, CDR2 SYDVKM. Trimming cost V 4 bases and J 8 bases; bases outside gene matches: 12. CDR3 residues: CASSSQLAGDELGELFF. Here the CDR3 DNA reads TGTGCCAGCAGTTCTCAACTAGCGGGGGACGAGTTAGGGGAGCTGTTTTTT.

The CDR3 is CASSLVTGFDGYTF. The CDR3, as DNA: TGTGCCAGCAGCTTGGTTACAGGGTTCGATGGCTACACCTTC. The chain is built from TRBV5-4 and TRBJ1-2, with a possible D match to TRBD1 (6 bases). The CDR3 runs to 14 residues. V was trimmed by 0 bases and J by 6 bases, leaving 12 bases between them. Germline V gene sequence: CDR1 SGHNT, CDR2 YYREEE (reference sequence).

V usage is TRBV9 and J usage is TRBJ2-1; 7 bases are shared with TRBD1. V lost 4 bases to trimming and J lost 5 bases; unmatched junction nucleotides: 9. This CDR3 has 15 amino acids. CDR1 SGDLS and CDR2 YYNGEE come from the germline V gene. CDR3 sequence reads: CASSRRGSGNNEQFF. In DNA, the CDR3 is TGTGCCAGCAGCCGCAGGGGGAGTGGGAACAATGAGCAGTTCTTC.

The chain employs TRBV4-1 and TRBJ2-3; D is possibly TRBD1 (5 bases). Germline CDR1 is MGHRA and CDR2 is YSYEKL. Trimming removed 9 bases at V and 4 bases at J, with 11 bases between. This CDR3 is 12 amino acids long. CDR3 protein: CASGAVADTQYF. For the CDR3, the DNA is TGCGCCAGTGGGGCCGTCGCAGATACGCAGTATTTT.

This clone came up a few times. The chain links TRBV29-1 to TRBJ2-1, with 10 bases that match TRBD2. This CDR3 has 14 amino acids. With 4 bases clipped from V and 6 bases from J, the junction kept 6 bases outside the gene matches. Germline V gene data show CDR1 as SQVTM and CDR2 as ANQGSEA. The DNA of the CDR3 is TGCAGCGTTGTGGCTAGCGGGAGCGGCAATGAGCAGTTCTTC. It encodes CSVVASGSGNEQFF.

The rearrangement uses TRBV2 and TRBJ1-1; D is unclear. The CDR3 spans 11 residues. V lost 4 bases to trimming and J lost 14 bases, with 14 bases between them. Germline V lookup: CDR1 SNHLY, CDR2 FYNNEI. In DNA form, the CDR3 reads TGTGCCAGCAGTGCTCCTACCTGGCCCTTCTTT. Translated, it gives CASSAPTWPFF.

The CDR3: CASSVRGDAEAFF. The CDR3 DNA is TGTGCCAGCAGCGTTAGGGGTGACGCTGAAGCTTTCTTT. The chain has TRBV9 and TRBJ1-1, with a weak D call TRBD1 (5 bases). Trimming shortened V by 2 bases and J by 6 bases, and 11 bases separated the two germline ends. Germline CDR1 reads SGDLS; CDR2 reads YYNGEE. The CDR3 loop spans 13 amino acids.

In nucleotides, the CDR3 is TGTGCCAGCAGTGATACGACAGGTTTCTCTGGGGCCAACGTCCTGACTTTC. Translation gives CASSDTTGFSGANVLTF. The chain joins TRBV25-1 to TRBJ2-6; possibly TRBD1 for D (6 bases). V was clipped by 3 bases and J by 0 bases, with 12 bases between them. In germline, CDR1 is MGHDK, CDR2 SYGVNS. The CDR3 is 17 residues long.

The genes are TRBV18 and TRBJ2-5; D gene ambiguous. Germline V gene lookup returns CDR1 KGHSH and CDR2 LQKENI. V lost 2 bases and J 5 bases, leaving 9 bases between the germline ends. The CDR3 has 13 amino acids. CDR3 protein: CASSPKGLETQYF. The CDR3 DNA follows: TGTGCCAGCTCACCAAAGGGCCTGGAGACCCAGTACTTC.

V is TRBV2 and J is TRBJ1-2; D remains ambiguous. The germline V and J ends were trimmed by 2 bases and 3 bases, with 7 bases remaining between them. Germline V gene lookup returns CDR1 SNHLY and CDR2 FYNNEI. This CDR3 has 13 residues. Here the CDR3 reads CASSEQGYYGYTF. CDR3 DNA: TGTGCCAGCAGTGAACAAGGGTACTATGGCTACACCTTC.

The CDR3 protein is CASSLRGESNTGELFF. Written as DNA, the CDR3 is TGTGCCAGCAGCCTAAGGGGAGAGTCGAACACCGGGGAGCTGTTTTTT. The rearrangement joins TRBV11-2 to TRBJ2-2, with D perhaps TRBD1 or TRBD2 (5 bases each). The CDR3 is made up of 16 amino acids. Germline CDR1 is SGHAT and CDR2 is FQNNGV. V was cut by 5 bases and J by 0 bases, with 13 bases left in between.

The gene calls are TRBV2 and TRBJ1-1; 9 bases are shared with TRBD1. There are 15 residues in the CDR3. The germline V gene encodes CDR1 SNHLY and CDR2 FYNNEI. Unmatched junction bases numbered 10, after V lost 6 bases and J lost 5 bases. In DNA, the CDR3 is TGTGCCAGCAGACCATTCTACAGGGGGCGGACTGAAGCTTTCTTT. It specifies CASRPFYRGRTEAFF.

The rearrangement joins TRBV18 to TRBJ1-1; a possible D gene is TRBD1 (6 bases). Trimming removed 0 bases at V and 1 base at J, with 12 bases between. CDR1 and CDR2 (germline): KGHSH, LQKENI. This CDR3 contains 16 residues. The DNA for the CDR3 is TGTGCCAGCTCACCACCGTTGGGGGGCTGGAACACTGAAGCTTTCTTT. Amino acid sequence: CASSPPLGGWNTEAFF.

With regard to this clone: The same CDR3 arises from other DNA sequences in this sample as well. The chain links TRBV27 to TRBJ2-7; the D gene is possibly TRBD2 (6 bases). Germline V gives CDR1 MNHEY, CDR2 SMNVEV (reference sequence). Trimming stripped 3 bases from V and 5 bases from J, with 8 bases between. The CDR3 sequence is 12 residues long. The CDR3 here is CASSFTGDEQYF. CDR3 DNA: TGTGCCAGCAGTTTTACGGGAGACGAGCAGTACTTC.

This clone was observed a handful of times. The rearrangement joins TRBV7-2 to TRBJ1-1; 7 nucleotides agree with TRBD1. Germline V lookup: CDR1 SGHTA, CDR2 FQGNSA. The CDR3 extends over 13 amino acids. Trimming removed 5 bases from V and 7 bases from J; junction bases left unmatched: 7. CDR3 protein: CASSRAGGLEAFF. In DNA, the CDR3 is TGTGCCAGCAGCCGCGCAGGGGGTCTTGAAGCTTTCTTT. Full variable domain (remainder filled in from reference TRBV7-2 and TRBJ1-1): GAGVSQSPSNKVTEKGKDVELRCDPISGHTALYWYRQSLGQGLEFLIYFQGNSAPDKSGLPSDRFSAERTGGSVSTLTIQRTQQEDSAVYLCASSRAGGLEAFFGQGTRLTVV.

The chain links TRBV6-1 to TRBJ1-2; the match to TRBD1 covers 10 bases. Unmatched junction bases numbered 6, after V lost 3 bases and J lost 11 bases. The CDR3 runs 13 residues. From germline, CDR1 is MNHNS and CDR2 SASEGT. CDR3 sequence reads: CASSERDRGGYTF. CDR3 nucleotide sequence: TGTGCCAGCAGTGAGAGGGACAGGGGAGGGTACACCTTC.

The CDR3 loop reads CASSPLKRGVQETQYF. The DNA for the CDR3 is TGCGCCAGCAGCCCCCTTAAGAGGGGGGTTCAAGAGACCCAGTACTTC. V gene TRBV5-1 combines with J gene TRBJ2-5; D may be TRBD1 or TRBD2 (6 bases each). The CDR3 consists of 16 residues. The V end lost 4 bases, the J end lost 2 bases, and 18 bases lay between the germline ends. Germline-derived CDR1 and CDR2 are SGHRS and YFSETQ.

J is TRBJ2-2 and V is TRBV9, with D possibly matching TRBD2 (5 bases). Trimming removed 6 bases from V and 3 bases from J, with 15 bases in between. The CDR3 totals 15 residues. The germline CDR1 and CDR2 sequences are SGDLS and YYNGEE. CDR3 sequence: CASKNRDPDTGELFF. The CDR3 DNA follows: TGTGCCAGCAAAAACCGGGATCCGGACACCGGGGAGCTGTTTTTT.

The chain links TRBV4-2 to TRBJ1-4; D is unclear. Germline V gene lookup returns CDR1 LGHNA and CDR2 YNFKEQ. Trimming left V 4 bases short and J 4 bases short, with 10 bases between. The length of the CDR3 is 14 residues. DNA of the CDR3: TGTGCCAGCAGCCTCGGGAGGATTAATGAAAAACTGTTTTTT. It specifies CASSLGRINEKLFF.

CDR3: CASSNLPGSTAGEQYF. DNA of the CDR3: TGTGCCAGCAGCAACCTCCCGGGATCAACGGCGGGGGAGCAGTACTTC. V gene TRBV7-3 combines with J gene TRBJ2-7, with D maybe TRBD2 (6 bases). Trimming shortened V by 5 bases and J by 7 bases, and 24 bases separated the two germline ends. The CDR3 is 16 residues long. Germline V gene data show CDR1 as SGHTA and CDR2 as FQGTGA.

This sequence joins TRBV7-9 and TRBJ1-5; 10 positions match TRBD1. This CDR3 is built from 13 residues. With V trimmed by 5 bases and J by 5 bases, 0 bases remained unmatched. Looked up from germline, CDR1 is SEHNR and CDR2 is FQNEAQ (reference sequence). The CDR3 sequence: CASSGTGDQPQHF. The CDR3 coding sequence is TGTGCCAGCAGCGGGACAGGGGATCAGCCCCAGCATTTT.

This chain connects TRBV5-1 to TRBJ2-2, with 12 bases that match TRBD2. The CDR3 totals 17 residues. The germline CDR1 and CDR2 sequences are SGHRS and YFSETQ. With 4 bases clipped from V and 6 bases from J, the junction kept 10 bases outside the gene matches. For the CDR3, the DNA is TGCGCCAGCAGCCAAAGACTAGCGGGGGCCACATCCGGGGAGCTGTTTTTT. Its protein is CASSQRLAGATSGELFF. Together with reference TRBV5-1 and TRBJ2-2, the CDR3 gives the full variable domain: KAGVTQTPRYLIKTRGQQVTLSCSPISGHRSVSWYQQTPGQGLQFLFEYFSETQRNKGNFPGRFSGRQFSNSRSEMNVSTLELGDSALYLCASSQRLAGATSGELFFGEGSRLTVL.

This clone has a handful of counts. The chain uses TRBV7-9 and TRBJ2-7; TRBD1 agrees at 7 bases. With V trimmed by 4 bases and J by 2 bases, 11 bases remained unmatched. Germline lookup yields CDR1 SEHNR and CDR2 FQNEAQ (reference sequence). This CDR3 spans 16 amino acids. CDR3 loop: CASSSRDRALTYEQYF. CDR3 nucleotide sequence: TGTGCCAGCAGCTCGAGAGACAGGGCCCTAACCTACGAGCAGTACTTC.